The 28 T cell receptor beta chains given below trace back to one sample, sequenced in a study of control samples from healthy donors and cancer patients. The assay was immunoSEQ multiplex PCR, and TCRdb's table has in-frame clones only and misses some. The sample yields 150,000 to 170,000 clones, approximately 94% seen once. Sample: blood. The receptors were gathered from a middle-aged man in good health.

This clone was picked up one time. J is TRBJ1-1 and V is TRBV18; D uncertain. Trimming removed 3 bases at V and 1 base at J, with 12 bases between. The CDR3 totals 15 residues. Germline assignment: CDR1 KGHSH and CDR2 LQKENI. The CDR3 sequence is CASSPISSENTEAFF. The CDR3 bases are TGTGCCAGCTCACCGATAAGCTCTGAGAACACTGAAGCTTTCTTT. The full variable domain, completed using reference TRBV18 and TRBJ1-1, is NAGVMQNPRHLVRRRGQEARLRCSPMKGHSHVYWYRQLPEEGLKFMVYLQKENIIDESGMPKERFSAEFPKEGPSILRIQQVVRGDSAAYFCASSPISSENTEAFFGQGTRLTVV.

A word on this clone: Germline and junction disagree at one end, which may indicate a read error. The J gene is TRBJ1-1, the V gene TRBV10-2, with TRBD1 matching 9 bases. Looked up from germline, CDR1 is WSHSY and CDR2 is SAAADI. The CDR3 has 14 residues. The CDR3 bases are TGCGCCGGCAGGGGACAGGGCGCGAACACTGAAGCTTTCTTT. Its protein product is CAGRGQGANTEAFF.

The chain is built from TRBV3-1 (or the pseudogene TRBV3-2) and TRBJ2-7, with D tentatively TRBD1 (5 bases). This CDR3 contains 15 residues. The germline gives CDR1 LGHDT, CDR2 YNNKEL (reference sequence). V lost 5 bases to trimming and J lost 0 bases, with 14 bases between them. CDR3 protein: CASSAQGRASYEQYF. The DNA for the CDR3 is TGTGCCAGCAGCGCTCAGGGTCGTGCCTCCTACGAGCAGTACTTC.

The chain combines TRBV25-1 with TRBJ1-4, with D perhaps TRBD1 (5 bases). Germline V gives CDR1 MGHDK, CDR2 SYGVNS. V was trimmed by 2 bases and J by 3 bases, leaving 10 bases between them. The CDR3 extends over 15 amino acids. The CDR3 reads CASSERGEANEKLFF. CDR3 nucleotides: TGTGCCAGCAGTGAAAGGGGCGAGGCTAATGAAAAACTGTTTTTT. The whole variable domain, filled in from reference TRBV25-1 and TRBJ1-4, reads EADIYQTPRYLVIGTGKKITLECSQTMGHDKMYWYQQDPGMELHLIHYSYGVNSTEKGDLSSESTVSRIRTEHFPLTLESARPSHTSQYLCASSERGEANEKLFFGSGTQLSVL.

This chain links TRBV14 with TRBJ2-5, with TRBD1 as a possible D gene (6 bases). V was shortened by 4 bases and J by 2 bases, with 11 bases between the two germline ends. The germline gives CDR1 SGHDN, CDR2 FVKESK. The CDR3 consists of 14 residues. The CDR3 DNA reads as TGTGCCAGCAGCCTAAACAGGGCTCAAGAGACCCAGTACTTC. The encoded protein is CASSLNRAQETQYF.

V usage is TRBV11-2 and J usage is TRBJ2-7; TRBD1 agrees at 8 bases. The J segment lost 4 bases and the V segment lost 3 bases, leaving 5 bases of the junction unmatched. The length of the CDR3 is 14 residues. The germline CDR1 and CDR2 sequences are SGHAT and FQNNGV. In nucleotides, the CDR3 is TGTGCCAGCAGCTTGGCAGGGGGCTCTTACGAGCAGTACTTC. Amino acid sequence: CASSLAGGSYEQYF.

J is TRBJ1-2 and V is TRBV30; D possibly corresponds to TRBD1 (5 bases). Germline V gives CDR1 GTSNPN, CDR2 SVGIG (reference sequence). The CDR3 is made up of 14 amino acids. The germline V and J ends were trimmed by 6 bases and 3 bases, with 17 bases remaining between them. This CDR3 is CACPSSPGDYGYTF. The CDR3 region has the DNA TGTGCCTGCCCAAGCTCTCCGGGGGACTATGGCTACACCTTC. The variable domain in full, completed from reference TRBV30 and TRBJ1-2, reads SQTIHQWPATLVQPVGSPLSLECTVEGTSNPNLYWYRQAAGRGLQLLFYSVGIGQISSEVPQNLSASRPQDRQFILSSKKLLLSDSGFYLCACPSSPGDYGYTFGSGTRLTVV.

The chain carries TRBV30 and TRBJ2-7; the D is unclear. Trimming shortened V by 3 bases and J by 0 bases, and 9 bases separated the two germline ends. The CDR3 runs to 13 residues. Germline V lookup: CDR1 GTSNPN, CDR2 SVGIG (reference sequence). The CDR3 DNA is TGTGCCTGGAGACAGTTCCTCTCCTACGAGCAGTACTTC. It specifies CAWRQFLSYEQYF.

This clone was recorded only once. The genes are TRBV4-1 and TRBJ1-1; D is unclear. The CDR3 runs 14 residues. Looked up from germline, CDR1 is MGHRA and CDR2 is YSYEKL. Trimming took 1 base from V and 4 from J, leaving 10 bases between them. DNA for the CDR3: TGCGCCAGCAGCCAAGCCCTTTCCGTCACTGAAGCTTTCTTT. Translated: CASSQALSVTEAFF.

This rearrangement joins TRBV7-2 to TRBJ1-2, with D maybe TRBD1 (6 bases). CDR1 and CDR2 (germline): SGHTA, FQGNSA. CDR3 length: 16 amino acids. V was clipped by 1 base and J by 8 bases, with 20 bases between them. This chain's CDR3 is CASSLESAGTTGGYTF. CDR3 sequence (DNA): TGTGCCAGCAGCTTAGAGTCGGCCGGGACAACTGGGGGCTACACCTTC.

This sequence joins TRBV18 and TRBJ2-3, with D perhaps given as TRBD1 or TRBD2 (5 bases each). V shed 5 bases and J shed 0 bases, with 12 bases lying between them. Per germline, CDR1 KGHSH and CDR2 LQKENI. The CDR3 totals 15 residues. CDR3 coding DNA: TGTGCCAGCTCATCTGGGACGGGCAGCACAGATACGCAGTATTTT. Its translation: CASSSGTGSTDTQYF.

This clone is labeled medium-sized (0.01 to 0.1%). The V and J genes are TRBV6-5 and TRBJ1-2; D remains unclear. Trimming left V 6 bases short and J 7 bases short, with 15 bases between. In germline, CDR1 is MNHEY, CDR2 SVGAGI. This CDR3 comprises 13 residues. The CDR3 protein is CASSDRNPPGYTF. The CDR3 nucleotides read TGTGCCAGCAGCGACCGTAACCCCCCTGGCTACACCTTC.

This clone was observed a single time. The junction departs from germline at one end; a sequencing error may be responsible. The gene calls are TRBV7-6 and TRBJ1-2; D is unresolved. The length of the CDR3 is 15 residues. Germline lookup yields CDR1 SGHVS and CDR2 FNYEAQ. The DNA of the CDR3 is TGTGCCAGCAGCTTACGAGGAGGGCCCAACTCTGGCTACACCTTC. Residues: CASSLRGGPNSGYTF.

The J gene is TRBJ2-7, the V gene TRBV6-5; 15 bases match TRBD2. The J segment lost 5 bases and the V segment lost 6 bases, leaving 5 bases of the junction unmatched. Germline CDR1 MNHEY, CDR2 SVGAGI. The CDR3 extends over 15 amino acids. CDR3 sequence (DNA): TGTGCCAGCAGGTGGACTAGCGGGGGGGCCCACGAGCAGTACTTC. As protein: CASRWTSGGAHEQYF.

CDR3 coding DNA: TGTGCCAGCAGCCCCCCAGGGGAAGGCTACACCTTC. Its protein is CASSPPGEGYTF. The chain employs TRBV6-5 and TRBJ1-2; D is perhaps TRBD1 (6 bases). The CDR3 runs 12 residues. Trimming cost V 6 bases and J 8 bases, with 13 bases left between them. Germline V gene sequence: CDR1 MNHEY, CDR2 SVGAGI.

V gene TRBV4-1 combines with J gene TRBJ2-3; 9 bases agree with TRBD2. From germline, CDR1 is MGHRA and CDR2 YSYEKL. Unmatched junction bases numbered 8, after V lost 0 bases and J lost 7 bases. The CDR3 contains 16 residues. CDR3 in amino acids: CASSQEDAGGPHTQYF. CDR3 nucleotide sequence: TGCGCCAGCAGCCAAGAAGATGCGGGGGGGCCACATACGCAGTATTTT.

V usage is TRBV11-1 and J usage is TRBJ2-3; D is unresolved. The CDR3 runs 14 residues. Trimming shortened V by 2 bases and J by 5 bases, and 11 bases separated the two germline ends. Germline CDR1 reads SGHAT; CDR2 reads FQDESV (reference sequence). Here the CDR3 DNA reads TGTGCCAGCAGCTTACAAAGCCTGATAGATACGCAGTATTTT. Residues: CASSLQSLIDTQYF. The complete variable domain, with remaining parts taken from reference TRBV11-1 and TRBJ2-3, reads EAEVAQSPRYKITEKSQAVAFWCDPISGHATLYWYRQILGQGPELLVQFQDESVVDDSQLPKDRFSAERLKGVDSTLKIQPAELGDSAMYLCASSLQSLIDTQYFGPGTRLTVL.

This CDR3 is CASSYSTGVQSEQYF. The CDR3 coding sequence is TGTGCCAGCAGTTACTCGACGGGAGTTCAGTCCGAGCAGTACTTC. This rearrangement joins TRBV6-6 to TRBJ2-7; possible D gene TRBD2, 6 bases. Trimming removed 0 bases at V and 6 bases at J, with 15 bases between. Germline-derived CDR1 and CDR2 are MNHNY and SVGAGI (reference sequence). The CDR3 spans 15 residues.

The J gene is TRBJ1-2, the V gene TRBV18, with 8 bases that match TRBD1. Germline CDR1 KGHSH, CDR2 LQKENI. This CDR3 spans 15 amino acids. Trimming cost V 6 bases and J 4 bases; bases outside gene matches: 10. The CDR3 here is CASSSRDRPSYGYTF. The CDR3 DNA sequence: TGTGCCAGCTCTTCGCGGGACAGGCCCTCCTATGGCTACACCTTC.

In its sample, this clone was seen once. V and J are TRBV27 and TRBJ1-1; 8 nucleotides match TRBD1. This CDR3 has 13 amino acids. Germline CDR1 reads MNHEY; CDR2 reads SMNVEV (reference sequence). With 3 bases clipped from V and 4 bases from J, the junction kept 1 base outside the gene matches. CDR3 sequence (DNA): TGTGCCAGCAGTTTCCAGGGGGCCACTGAAGCTTTCTTT. It translates to CASSFQGATEAFF.

V gene TRBV27 combines with J gene TRBJ1-1; 9 bases agree with TRBD1. V gave up 3 bases and J gave up 4 bases; unmatched junction bases: 15. This CDR3 spans 18 amino acids. Germline V gene data show CDR1 as MNHEY and CDR2 as SMNVEV (reference sequence). The CDR3 DNA reads as TGTGCCAGCAGTTTCTGGACAGGGGTCTATCAGTCGGGCACTGAAGCTTTCTTT. This translates into CASSFWTGVYQSGTEAFF.

The V gene is TRBV19, the J gene TRBJ1-5, with D hard to call. V shed 3 bases and J shed 4 bases, with 7 bases lying between them. The CDR3 has 13 amino acids. Germline CDR1 and CDR2: LNHDA and SQIVND (reference sequence). The DNA for the CDR3 is TGTGCCAGTAGTATGGTGGGGAATCAGCCCCAGCATTTT. It encodes CASSMVGNQPQHF.

V usage is TRBV7-9 and J usage is TRBJ2-2; possible D gene TRBD1, 5 bases. V gave up 5 bases and J gave up 6 bases, with 10 bases separating them. The CDR3 spans 13 residues. CDR1 and CDR2 from the germline V gene are SEHNR and FQNEAQ (reference sequence). CDR3 protein: CASSPTAPGELFF. The CDR3 DNA reads TGTGCCAGCAGCCCGACAGCCCCCGGGGAGCTGTTTTTT. Full variable domain (remainder filled in from reference TRBV7-9 and TRBJ2-2): DTGVSQNPRHKITKRGQNVTFRCDPISEHNRLYWYRQTLGQGPEFLTYFQNEAQLEKSRLLSDRFSAERPKGSFSTLEIQRTEQGDSAMYLCASSPTAPGELFFGEGSRLTVL.

V is TRBV19 and J is TRBJ1-5, with a weak D call TRBD1 (6 bases). The CDR3 totals 14 residues. The germline V and J ends were trimmed by 3 bases and 5 bases, with 11 bases remaining between them. Per germline, CDR1 LNHDA and CDR2 SQIVND (reference sequence). CDR3 in DNA: TGTGCCAGTAGTATCCGGGCAGGGGATCAGCCCCAGCATTTT. This sequence encodes CASSIRAGDQPQHF.

The chain carries TRBV5-4 and TRBJ1-4, with D perhaps TRBD1 (5 bases). V was trimmed by 4 bases and J by 7 bases, leaving 20 bases between them. The CDR3 covers 16 residues. CDR1 is SGHNT and CDR2 is YYREEE in the germline V gene (reference sequence). The CDR3 protein is CASSQGTAPGGEKLFF. For the CDR3, the DNA is TGTGCCAGCAGCCAGGGAACAGCCCCCGGGGGTGAAAAACTGTTTTTT.

This chain joins TRBV5-1 and TRBJ2-1; no clear D. This CDR3 region has 16 residues. Germline V lookup: CDR1 SGHRS, CDR2 YFSETQ. V was trimmed by 0 bases and J by 1 base, leaving 11 bases between them. CDR3 sequence reads: CASSLGNPGSYNEQFF. The CDR3 coding sequence is TGCGCCAGCAGCTTGGGTAATCCGGGTTCCTACAATGAGCAGTTCTTC.

This chain joins TRBV6-1 and TRBJ1-6, with a weak D call TRBD1 (5 bases). The V gene's germline CDR1 is MNHNS and CDR2 SASEGT. V was clipped by 4 bases and J by 14 bases, with 27 bases between them. The CDR3 has 17 amino acids. The CDR3 DNA is TGTGCCAGCAGTGTAAGCCCTGGGACTCCTAAAACTGAATCCCTCCACTTT. It yields the protein CASSVSPGTPKTESLHF.

This chain uses TRBV5-6 with TRBJ1-4, with D possibly matching TRBD1 (5 bases). Trimming cost V 0 bases and J 6 bases, with 15 bases left between them. The germline gives CDR1 SGHDT, CDR2 YYEEEE. CDR3 size: 16 residues. The CDR3 sequence is CASSLGVTDPYEKLFF. For the CDR3, the DNA is TGTGCCAGCAGCTTGGGGGTGACAGACCCTTATGAAAAACTGTTTTTT.